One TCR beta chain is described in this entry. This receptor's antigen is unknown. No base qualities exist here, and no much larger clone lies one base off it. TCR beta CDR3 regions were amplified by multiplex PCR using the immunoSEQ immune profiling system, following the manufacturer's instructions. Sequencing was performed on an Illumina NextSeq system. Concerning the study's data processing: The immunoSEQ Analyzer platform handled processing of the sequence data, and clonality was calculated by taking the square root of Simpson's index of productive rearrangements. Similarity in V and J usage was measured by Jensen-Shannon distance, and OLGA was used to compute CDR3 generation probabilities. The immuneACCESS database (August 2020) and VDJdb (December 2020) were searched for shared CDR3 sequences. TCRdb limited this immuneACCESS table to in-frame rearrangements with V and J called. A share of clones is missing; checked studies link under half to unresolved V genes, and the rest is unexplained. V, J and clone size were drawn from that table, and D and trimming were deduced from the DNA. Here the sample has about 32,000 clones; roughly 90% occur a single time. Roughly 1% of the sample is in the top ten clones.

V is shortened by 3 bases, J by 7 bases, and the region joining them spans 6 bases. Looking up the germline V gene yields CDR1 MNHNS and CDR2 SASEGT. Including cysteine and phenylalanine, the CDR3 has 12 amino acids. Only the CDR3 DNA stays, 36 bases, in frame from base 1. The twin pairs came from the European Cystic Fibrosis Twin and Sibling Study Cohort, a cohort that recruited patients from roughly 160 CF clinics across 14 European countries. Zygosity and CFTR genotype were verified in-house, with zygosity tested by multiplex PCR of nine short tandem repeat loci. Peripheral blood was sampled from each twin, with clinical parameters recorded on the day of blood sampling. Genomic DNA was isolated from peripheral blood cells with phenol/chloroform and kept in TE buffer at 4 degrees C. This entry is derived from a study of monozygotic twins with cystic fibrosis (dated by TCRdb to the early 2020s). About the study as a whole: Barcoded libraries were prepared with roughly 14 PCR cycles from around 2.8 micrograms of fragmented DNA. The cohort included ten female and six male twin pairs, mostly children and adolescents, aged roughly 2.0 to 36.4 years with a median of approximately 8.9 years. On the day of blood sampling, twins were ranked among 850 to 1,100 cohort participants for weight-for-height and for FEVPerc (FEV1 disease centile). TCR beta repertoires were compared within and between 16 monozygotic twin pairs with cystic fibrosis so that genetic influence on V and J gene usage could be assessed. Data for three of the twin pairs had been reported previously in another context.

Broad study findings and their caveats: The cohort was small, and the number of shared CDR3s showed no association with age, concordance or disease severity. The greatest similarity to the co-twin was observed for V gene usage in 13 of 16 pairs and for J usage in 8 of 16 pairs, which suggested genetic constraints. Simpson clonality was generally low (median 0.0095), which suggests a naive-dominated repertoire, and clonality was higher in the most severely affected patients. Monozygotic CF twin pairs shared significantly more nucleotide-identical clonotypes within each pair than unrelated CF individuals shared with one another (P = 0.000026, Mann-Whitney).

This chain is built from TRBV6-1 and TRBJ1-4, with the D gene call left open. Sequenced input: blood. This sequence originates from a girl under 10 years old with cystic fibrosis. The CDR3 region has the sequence CASSDGLEKLFF. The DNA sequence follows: TGTGCCAGCAGTGACGGGCTTGAAAAACTGTTTTTT.